The clone carrying this T cell receptor (beta chain) came up a few times. TCRdb recomputed calls from the 5' RACE reads with MiXCR, one row per CDR3 protein. The data contain more than 85,000 distinct CDR3 sequences, 16% of them singletons. This sample is drawn from a study of early T cells in non-severe SARS-CoV-2 infection. On the study more broadly: Sequenced material consisted of bulk RNA (from unsorted whole blood), and chains were unpaired.

Germline V gene sequence: CDR1 DFQATT, CDR2 SNEGSKA (reference sequence). This CDR3 contains 14 residues. The germline V and J ends were trimmed by 5 bases and 6 bases, with 20 bases remaining between them. The V call is TRBV20-1, the J call TRBJ2-7; D might be TRBD2 (6 bases). This clonotype originated in an adult who was a healthcare worker with PCR-confirmed SARS-CoV-2 infection or an uninfected control (not recorded which). The sequencing sample was made of whole blood. The DNA for the CDR3 is TGCAGTGCTCCCTCGGGGCGGGACCTAAGCGAGCAGTACTTC. Amino acids: CSAPSGRDLSEQYF.